One sample yielded the 2 T cell receptor beta chains listed below, sequenced in a study of tumor-infiltrating lymphocytes in primary liver carcinoma. TCR beta cDNA was reverse-transcribed from around 0.55 ug of total RNA. The reaction used a constant-region primer and ProtoScript II reverse transcriptase. Three nested multiplex PCR rounds of slightly modified ARM-PCR generated TCR beta libraries. TRBV1-TRBV30 forward primers paired with a C-beta reverse primer were used in the first two PCR rounds, which ran roughly 9 cycles each. TCRdb re-analysed the multiplex PCR reads in MiXCR, keeping a single row per CDR3 protein. There are approximately 210,000 distinct CDR3 sequences in the sample; around three fifths occur only once, and about 7.1% lies in the top ten. Germline DNA was extracted too, while blood RNA derived from unsorted whole blood. Source material: peripheral blood. The receptors originated from a woman in her sixties or seventies with primary liver carcinoma and hepatitis B virus infection.

As regards this clonotype: Sequence at one end of the junction differs from germline and may be a read error. The rearrangement links TRBV11-2 to TRBJ2-1; D might be TRBD2 (5 bases). The CDR3 covers 16 residues. Germline CDR1 is SGHAT and CDR2 is FQNNGV. The CDR3, as DNA: TGTACCAGCAGCTTAGAGGGCGCGAGTGCCTACAATGAGCAGTTCTTC. This sequence encodes CTSSLEGASAYNEQFF.

Points on this clonotype: A much larger clone is a single base away; this may be a read error. This chain uses TRBV28 with TRBJ2-1; D is uncertain. The CDR3 has 12 residues. Germline V CDR1 and CDR2: MDHEN, SYDVKM. The chain's CDR3 is CASNLSGREQFF. The CDR3 nucleotides read TGTGCCAGCAATTTATCAGGTCGTGAGCAGTTCTTC. Looking up the rest from reference TRBV28 and TRBJ2-1 gives the full variable domain: DVKVTQSSRYLVKRTGEKVFLECVQDMDHENMFWYRQDPGLGLRLIYFSYDVKMKEKGDIPEGYSVSREKKERFSLILESASTNQTSMYLCASNLSGREQFFGPGTRLTVL.